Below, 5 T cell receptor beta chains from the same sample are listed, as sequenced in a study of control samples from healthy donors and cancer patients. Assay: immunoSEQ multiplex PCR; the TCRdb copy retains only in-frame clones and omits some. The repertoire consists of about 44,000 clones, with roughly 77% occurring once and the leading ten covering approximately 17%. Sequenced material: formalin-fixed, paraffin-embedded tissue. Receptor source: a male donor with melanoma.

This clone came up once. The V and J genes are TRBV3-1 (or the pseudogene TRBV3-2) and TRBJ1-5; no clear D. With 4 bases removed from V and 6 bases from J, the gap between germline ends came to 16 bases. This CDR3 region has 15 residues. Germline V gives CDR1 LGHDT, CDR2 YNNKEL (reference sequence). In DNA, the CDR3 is TGTGCCAGCAGCCCAATGGTAGGGCTGAGTCAGCCCCAGCATTTT. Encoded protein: CASSPMVGLSQPQHF.

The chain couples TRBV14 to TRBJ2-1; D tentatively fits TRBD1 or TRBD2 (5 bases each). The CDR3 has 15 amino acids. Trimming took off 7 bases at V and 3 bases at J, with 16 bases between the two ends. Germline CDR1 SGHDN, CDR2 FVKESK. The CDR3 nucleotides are TGTGCCAGCACCATGGGACGAGCCTACTACAATGAGCAGTTCTTC. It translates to CASTMGRAYYNEQFF.

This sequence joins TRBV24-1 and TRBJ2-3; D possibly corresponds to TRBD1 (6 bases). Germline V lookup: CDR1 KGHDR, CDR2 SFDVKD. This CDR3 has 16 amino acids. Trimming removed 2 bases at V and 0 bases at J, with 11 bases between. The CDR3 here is CATSDSRTASTDTQYF. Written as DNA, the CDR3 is TGTGCCACCAGTGATTCCCGGACAGCTAGCACAGATACGCAGTATTTT.

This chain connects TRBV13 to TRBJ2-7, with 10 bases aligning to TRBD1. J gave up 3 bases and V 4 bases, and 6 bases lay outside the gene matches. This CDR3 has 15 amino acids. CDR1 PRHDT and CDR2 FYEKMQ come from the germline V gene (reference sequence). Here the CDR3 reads CASSYGQGVSYEQYF. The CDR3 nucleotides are TGTGCCAGCAGCTACGGACAGGGGGTCAGCTACGAGCAGTACTTC. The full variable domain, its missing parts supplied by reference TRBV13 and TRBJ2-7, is AAGVIQSPRHLIKEKRETATLKCYPIPRHDTVYWYQQGPGQDPQFLISFYEKMQSDKGSIPDRFSAQQFSDYHSELNMSSLELGDSALYFCASSYGQGVSYEQYFGPGTRLTVT.

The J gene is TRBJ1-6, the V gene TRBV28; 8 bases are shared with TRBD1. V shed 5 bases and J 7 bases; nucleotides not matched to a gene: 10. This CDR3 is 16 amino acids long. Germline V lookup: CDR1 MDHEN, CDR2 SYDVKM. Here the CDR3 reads CASSPSIYRGNSPLHF. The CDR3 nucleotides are TGTGCCAGCAGTCCCTCAATTTACAGGGGGAATTCACCCCTCCACTTT.